This record covers a single T cell receptor beta chain. This record comes from a study of shared clonotypes between healthy human individuals. The protocol was immunoSEQ multiplex PCR, while the TCRdb copy is restricted to in-frame clones and leaves out a portion. The repertoire holds roughly 1.4 million clones, with approximately 98.5% as singletons. Sequenced material: naive CD4+ T cells sorted from blood. The subset is: CD45RA+ positively selected. The receptor's source is a young man in good health.

In DNA, the CDR3 is TGTGCCACCAGCAGAGATAGGCCCCCTGGGGTCGGGACTAACAACGAGCAGTACTTC. As protein: CATSRDRPPGVGTNNEQYF. The chain is built from TRBV15 and TRBJ2-7; 7 bases agree with TRBD2. CDR3 length: 19 residues. Germline CDR1 reads LNHNV; CDR2 reads YYDKDF (reference sequence). With 0 bases clipped from V and 5 bases from J, the junction kept 19 bases outside the gene matches.